These 25 T cell receptor beta chains originate from one sample sequenced in a study of T-cell reconstitution after alpha-beta-depleted transplantation in children. Library preparation (for TCRbeta) was performed with unique molecular identifiers. One entry per CDR3 protein, called by TCRdb with MiXCR from the PCR reads. This sample yields roughly 590,000 distinct CDR3 sequences, of which roughly 15% are seen a single time; approximately 1% belongs to the top ten. The source material was PBMCs from the stem cell graft donor, sampled from the stem cell graft. The source of these receptors is a human donor who donated a stem cell graft to a child with acute myeloid leukemia.

This clonotype was observed many times. The chain has TRBV20-1 and TRBJ2-1; TRBD1 matches at 7 bases. The CDR3 is made up of 13 amino acids. The germline V gene has CDR1 DFQATT and CDR2 SNEGSKA (reference sequence). Trimming at V came to 5 bases and at J to 10 bases, leaving 11 bases not matched to a gene. The CDR3 bases are TGCAGTGCTCCCCGACAGGGACGTCACGAGCAGTTCTTC. Its translation is CSAPRQGRHEQFF.

This clonotype has only one observation. This chain links TRBV7-3 with TRBJ2-4, with D possibly being TRBD1 (6 bases). With 5 bases removed from V and 6 bases from J, the gap between germline ends came to 11 bases. CDR3 length equals 13 residues. The germline gives CDR1 SGHTA, CDR2 FQGTGA. The CDR3 protein is CASSVGAGNIQYF. The CDR3 bases are TGTGCCAGCAGCGTGGGGGCCGGAAACATTCAGTACTTC.

This chain joins TRBV27 and TRBJ2-3; 7 bases are a match to TRBD1. Germline assignment: CDR1 MNHEY and CDR2 SMNVEV (reference sequence). The CDR3 is 12 amino acids. J gave up 8 bases and V 6 bases, and 5 bases lay outside the gene matches. Here the CDR3 DNA reads TGTGCCAGCAGAGAAGGGGGCGGTACGCAGTATTTT. Encoded protein: CASREGGGTQYF.

CDR3 sequence reads: CASSLRSGPYEQYV. The CDR3 DNA reads as TGTGCCAGCAGTTTAAGGTCCGGCCCCTACGAGCAGTACGTC. The chain links TRBV27 to TRBJ2-7; D is uncertain. The germline V gene has CDR1 MNHEY and CDR2 SMNVEV (reference sequence). The length of the CDR3 is 14 residues. V dropped 2 bases and J dropped 2 bases, with 10 bases sitting between them.

The chain links TRBV3-1 to TRBJ2-1; maybe TRBD1 (6 bases). The V end was cut by 6 bases, the J end by 10 bases, with 13 bases between. The germline V gene encodes CDR1 LGHDT and CDR2 YNNKEL (reference sequence). This CDR3 comprises 12 residues. CDR3 residues: CASSITGIEQFF. CDR3 DNA: TGTGCCAGCAGTATTACAGGGATAGAGCAGTTCTTC.

J is TRBJ2-5 and V is TRBV7-2, with TRBD1 matching over 10 bases. This CDR3 spans 16 amino acids. J gave up 5 bases and V 3 bases, and 9 bases lay outside the gene matches. The germline CDR1 and CDR2 sequences are SGHTA and FQGNSA. The DNA for the CDR3 is TGTGCCAGCAGCTTGGGAGACAGGGGGCTCTATGAGACCCAGTACTTC. Amino acid sequence: CASSLGDRGLYETQYF.

This clonotype was found many times. The chain links TRBV20-1 to TRBJ2-5; 9 nucleotides agree with TRBD1. Germline assignment: CDR1 DFQATT and CDR2 SNEGSKA (reference sequence). The CDR3 consists of 14 residues. V lost 0 bases to trimming and J lost 2 bases; unmatched junction nucleotides: 1. The CDR3 region is CSARDGTGQETQYF. The CDR3, as DNA: TGCAGTGCTAGAGATGGGACAGGGCAAGAGACCCAGTACTTC.

This clonotype appeared many times. The V and J genes are TRBV6-2 or TRBV6-3 and TRBJ2-7, with D perhaps assigned TRBD1 or TRBD2 (5 bases each). V was pared by 4 bases and J by 3 bases, with 7 bases between. The CDR3 spans 12 residues. The germline gives CDR1 MNHEY, CDR2 SVGEGT. CDR3 nucleotide sequence: TGTGCCAGCAGTTGGGACCTCTACGAGCAGTACTTC. It specifies CASSWDLYEQYF.

As for this clonotype: One end of the junction is discordant with germline, which a read error may explain. V is TRBV20-1 and J is TRBJ1-3; D is perhaps TRBD1 (5 bases). The CDR3 loop spans 15 amino acids. In germline, CDR1 is DFQATT, CDR2 SNEGSKA (reference sequence). CDR3 sequence reads: CSASSPAGSFGTLYF. The CDR3 DNA is TGCAGTGCCAGTTCCCCGGCAGGGTCCTTCGGCACCCTATATTTT.

This clonotype was counted at least ten times. The chain recombines TRBV29-1 with TRBJ2-5; possible D gene TRBD1, 5 bases. The CDR3 extends over 14 amino acids. The V and J ends lost 0 bases and 4 bases respectively, with 12 bases between them. Germline-derived CDR1 and CDR2 are SQVTM and ANQGSEA. The DNA of the CDR3 is TGCAGCGTTGAAGATAAGGGGTTGGGAGAGACCCAGTACTTC. It specifies CSVEDKGLGETQYF.

This chain uses TRBV12-3 or TRBV12-4 with TRBJ1-1; a possible D gene is TRBD1 (5 bases). The CDR3 covers 12 residues. V was clipped by 7 bases and J by 4 bases, with 10 bases between them. The CDR3 coding sequence is TGTGCCAGCATACCAGGGCCCACTGAAGCTTTCTTT. This gives the protein CASIPGPTEAFF.

This clonotype was observed at least ten times. The chain uses TRBV6-5 and TRBJ2-7; D ambiguous. The CDR3 contains 11 residues. V dropped 10 bases and J dropped 3 bases, with 10 bases sitting between them. CDR1 and CDR2 (germline): MNHEY, SVGAGI. The CDR3 protein is CANYTRYEQYF. For the CDR3, the DNA is TGTGCCAACTATACCCGCTACGAGCAGTACTTC.

This clonotype was seen more than once but under ten times. The chain joins TRBV11-2 to TRBJ2-2; the D gene is possibly TRBD1 (6 bases). CDR1 and CDR2 from the germline V gene are SGHAT and FQNNGV. CDR3 length: 15 residues. Trimming stripped 1 base from V and 5 bases from J, with 11 bases between. In nucleotides, the CDR3 is TGTGCCAGCAGCTTAGTGCTGGGGGCAACCGGGGAGCTGTTTTTT. Amino acid sequence: CASSLVLGATGELFF. Combining the CDR3 with reference TRBV11-2 and TRBJ2-2 gives the whole variable domain EAGVAQSPRYKIIEKRQSVAFWCNPISGHATLYWYQQILGQGPKLLIQFQNNGVVDDSQLPKDRFSAERLKGVDSTLKIQPAKLEDSAVYLCASSLVLGATGELFFGEGSRLTVL.

This clonotype came up a few times. The J gene is TRBJ2-7, the V gene TRBV6-5; D perhaps matches TRBD2 (5 bases). Trimming pared 2 bases from V and 6 bases from J, leaving 14 bases between. Germline CDR1 is MNHEY and CDR2 is SVGAGI. The CDR3 has 14 residues. As DNA, the CDR3 is TGTGCCAGCAGTTACGGGCGGGTCGGCTTCGAGCAGTACGTC. Residues: CASSYGRVGFEQYV.

This rearrangement joins TRBV27 to TRBJ2-2, with no clear D. CDR3 length equals 13 residues. Per germline, CDR1 MNHEY and CDR2 SMNVEV (reference sequence). V lost 4 bases and J lost 4, with 7 bases in between. The CDR3 protein is CASSYKATGELFF. Written as DNA, the CDR3 is TGTGCCAGCAGTTATAAGGCCACCGGGGAGCTGTTTTTT.

Ten or more counts support this clonotype. V gene TRBV4-2 combines with J gene TRBJ2-5; 7 bases line up with TRBD1. CDR1 is LGHNA and CDR2 is YNFKEQ in the germline V gene. This CDR3 comprises 14 residues. Trimming removed 1 base from V and 4 bases from J; junction bases left unmatched: 3. The CDR3 nucleotides read TGTGCCAGCAGCCAAGTGACAGGGTTAGAGACCCAGTACTTC. It specifies CASSQVTGLETQYF.

This clonotype has more than one count but fewer than ten. The chain has TRBV10-3 and TRBJ1-4; possible D gene TRBD1, 5 bases. This CDR3 spans 14 amino acids. V dropped 8 bases and J dropped 7 bases, with 17 bases sitting between them. Germline CDR1 and CDR2: ENHRY and SYGVKD. The CDR3 loop reads CAIGSGTGGEKLFF. CDR3 bases: TGTGCCATCGGTTCCGGGACGGGGGGTGAAAAACTGTTTTTT.

This sequence joins TRBV20-1 and TRBJ1-5; D is possibly TRBD1 (5 bases). The germline V gene encodes CDR1 DFQATT and CDR2 SNEGSKA (reference sequence). This CDR3 is built from 12 residues. V was trimmed by 6 bases and J by 5 bases, leaving 11 bases between them. The CDR3 DNA is TGCAGTGCAGTCACAGGCGATCAGCCCCAGCATTTT. The encoded protein is CSAVTGDQPQHF.

This chain joins TRBV12-3 or TRBV12-4 and TRBJ1-1, with 11 positions matching TRBD1. Losses at the gene ends were 2 bases for V and 4 bases for J; bases not matched to a gene: 9. CDR3 length: 17 residues. CDR3 coding DNA: TGTGCCAGCAGTTTACGGACAGGGGGCGCGAGGGGCACTGAAGCTTTCTTT. Amino acid sequence: CASSLRTGGARGTEAFF.

The rearrangement links TRBV20-1 to TRBJ1-4, with a possible D match to TRBD1 (5 bases). The CDR3 length is 14 residues. Trimming left V 2 bases short and J 8 bases short, with 15 bases between. CDR1 is DFQATT, CDR2 SNEGSKA, per germline (reference sequence). CDR3 region: CSARRDGLGEKLFF. For the CDR3, the DNA is TGCAGTGCTAGAAGGGACGGCCTGGGGGAAAAACTGTTTTTT.

This clonotype was detected only a few times. The rearrangement links TRBV7-2 to TRBJ2-7; maybe TRBD1 (6 bases). The V end lost 10 bases, the J end lost 0 bases, and 22 bases lay between the germline ends. The germline CDR1 and CDR2 sequences are SGHTA and FQGNSA. This CDR3 comprises 16 residues. The CDR3 DNA sequence: TGTGCCACCAGGGCCAAAGGACAGCCTTCCTCCTACGAGCAGTACTTC. Translating it yields CATRAKGQPSSYEQYF. Complete variable domain (other parts from reference TRBV7-2 and TRBJ2-7): GAGVSQSPSNKVTEKGKDVELRCDPISGHTALYWYRQSLGQGLEFLIYFQGNSAPDKSGLPSDRFSAERTGGSVSTLTIQRTQQEDSAVYLCATRAKGQPSSYEQYFGPGTRLTVT.

This rearrangement joins TRBV20-1 to TRBJ2-1, with TRBD2 matching over 9 bases. The germline gives CDR1 DFQATT, CDR2 SNEGSKA (reference sequence). Unmatched junction bases numbered 18, after V lost 0 bases and J lost 9 bases. The CDR3 contains 18 residues. In nucleotides, the CDR3 is TGCAGTGCTAGAGATGGCGCGGGGGGGCGTCTGAGATCGTTTGAGCAGTTCTTC. It yields the protein CSARDGAGGRLRSFEQFF.

V gene TRBV30 combines with J gene TRBJ1-1; TRBD1 agrees at 7 bases. Germline V lookup: CDR1 GTSNPN, CDR2 SVGIG (reference sequence). J was trimmed by 0 bases and V by 5 bases; bases with no gene match: 3. CDR3 length: 13 amino acids. This chain's CDR3 is CAWGTALNTEAFF. CDR3 in DNA: TGTGCCTGGGGGACAGCCTTGAACACTGAAGCTTTCTTT.

This clonotype was detected only a few times. The chain joins TRBV20-1 to TRBJ2-1; the match to TRBD2 covers 8 bases. This CDR3 has 16 residues. Trimming cost V 1 base and J 6 bases; bases outside gene matches: 11. Germline CDR1 DFQATT, CDR2 SNEGSKA (reference sequence). The CDR3 DNA reads as TGCAGTGCTAGAGCCCGGGGGGGGTTCACCTCCAATGAGCAGTTCTTC. Translated: CSARARGGFTSNEQFF.

Worth noting for this clonotype: At one boundary the junction diverges from the germline segment, which might be a read error. V and J are TRBV12-3 or TRBV12-4 and TRBJ1-5; 8 nucleotides agree with TRBD1. This CDR3 is built from 15 residues. The CDR3 loop is CASSTFQGAEQRQHF. CDR3 DNA sequence: TGTGCCAGCAGTACGTTTCAGGGGGCTGAGCAGCGCCAGCATTTT.